This T cell receptor (beta chain) was documented in a study of radiotherapy plus CTLA-4 blockade in lung cancer. Data came from immunoSEQ multiplex PCR; TCRdb stores just in-frame clones and leaves some out. The sample contains about 97,000 clones, approximately 74% of which appear only once. This clonotype originated in a human donor with non-small cell lung cancer who had a partial response to radiotherapy plus ipilimumab. Some clones in this sample may be carry-over from other donors' samples. Sequenced material: peripheral blood, taken from a patient treated with radiotherapy plus ipilimumab.

The CDR3 sequence is CASSLGTGSSTDTQYF. DNA of the CDR3: TGCGCCAGCAGCTTGGGCACGGGATCTAGCACAGATACGCAGTATTTT. V gene TRBV5-1 combines with J gene TRBJ2-3, with TRBD2 as a possible D gene (5 bases). Germline-derived CDR1 and CDR2 are SGHRS and YFSETQ. Between the trimmed V and J ends, which lost 0 bases and 0 bases, there was a span of 11 bases. The CDR3 is made up of 16 amino acids.